The 10 T cell receptor beta chains below were found in one sample sequenced in a study of blood T cell repertoires in COVID-19. Sequencing was performed with immunoSEQ multiplex PCR; in TCRdb, only in-frame clones are kept and a portion is missing. The repertoire consists of about 220,000 clones, with about 80% occurring once and the leading ten covering around 4.6%. Material for sequencing was PBMCs or T cells enriched from blood (not recorded which). The source is a woman aged 50 to 65 who had been exposed to COVID-19.

The chain couples TRBV9 to TRBJ2-5; 8 bases line up with TRBD2. Germline loops: CDR1 SGDLS, CDR2 YYNGEE. After removal of 0 bases from V and 5 bases from J, the junction contained 6 bases not matched to a gene. The CDR3 loop spans 15 amino acids. CDR3 protein: CASSVEGLVSETQYF. The CDR3 bases are TGTGCCAGCAGCGTAGAGGGACTAGTCTCGGAGACCCAGTACTTC.

The chain combines TRBV29-1 with TRBJ2-1; D unresolved. Trimming shortened V by 7 bases and J by 9 bases, and 10 bases separated the two germline ends. The CDR3 has 10 residues. Per germline, CDR1 SQVTM and CDR2 ANQGSEA. The CDR3 nucleotides read TGCAGCGGCGCTCTTGCTGAGCAGTTCTTC. Its translation: CSGALAEQFF.

The chain uses TRBV12-3 or TRBV12-4 and TRBJ1-1; D call uncertain. The CDR3 extends over 11 amino acids. V gave up 1 base and J gave up 8 bases, with 5 bases separating them. In DNA form, the CDR3 reads TGTGCCAGCAGTTTAGAAGCGGAAGCTTTCTTT. Its protein is CASSLEAEAFF.

The chain has TRBV4-2 and TRBJ2-1, with D possibly matching TRBD2 (6 bases). V was pared by 0 bases and J by 10 bases, with 19 bases between. CDR1 and CDR2 from the germline V gene are LGHNA and YNFKEQ. This CDR3 is 16 amino acids long. The CDR3 is CASSQDHAGPVKEQFF. For the CDR3, the DNA is TGTGCCAGCAGCCAAGATCATGCGGGGCCCGTGAAGGAGCAGTTCTTC.

V gene TRBV12-3 or TRBV12-4 combines with J gene TRBJ2-5; D perhaps matches TRBD2 (5 bases). CDR3 size: 13 residues. Deletions cut 1 base from V and 7 bases from J, with 10 bases between. The CDR3: CASSLVHRGTQYF. CDR3 coding DNA: TGTGCCAGCAGTTTAGTACACCGGGGGACCCAGTACTTC.

J is TRBJ1-1 and V is TRBV7-3; the D gene is possibly TRBD1 (5 bases). Per germline, CDR1 SGHTA and CDR2 FQGTGA. CDR3 length: 14 residues. Trimming stripped 5 bases from V and 9 bases from J, with 19 bases between. CDR3 DNA: TGTGCCAGCAGCAAGACAGAGAGTAACGGTCAAGCTTTCTTT. This translates into CASSKTESNGQAFF. The variable domain in full, with the rest retrieved from reference TRBV7-3 and TRBJ1-1, is GAGVSQTPSNKVTEKGKYVELRCDPISGHTALYWYRQSLGQGPEFLIYFQGTGAADDSGLPNDRFFAVRPEGSVSTLKIQRTERGDSAVYLCASSKTESNGQAFFGQGTRLTVV.

The chain is built from TRBV7-9 and TRBJ1-1; D is undetermined. The ends were cut back, 3 bases at V and 1 base at J, with 9 bases in the middle. The CDR3 covers 14 residues. Germline CDR1 SEHNR, CDR2 FQNEAQ (reference sequence). The CDR3 DNA follows: TGTGCCAGCAGCTTTTCCCTTCGGAACACTGAAGCTTTCTTT. This codes for CASSFSLRNTEAFF.

This chain connects TRBV5-1 to TRBJ2-3, with 8 positions matching TRBD2. CDR3 length: 16 amino acids. With V trimmed by 0 bases and J by 2 bases, 5 bases remained unmatched. The germline V gene has CDR1 SGHRS and CDR2 YFSETQ. The DNA of the CDR3 is TGCGCCAGCAGCTTGGTTCGCGGGGGGACCACAGATACGCAGTATTTT. It specifies CASSLVRGGTTDTQYF.

The V call is TRBV6-4, the J call TRBJ2-3, with 10 bases aligning to TRBD2. The CDR3 has 16 residues. Losses at the gene ends were 2 bases for V and 0 bases for J; bases not matched to a gene: 2. Germline CDR1 reads MRHNA; CDR2 reads SNTAGT. The CDR3 reads CASSDHSGGSTDTQYF. DNA of the CDR3: TGTGCCAGCAGTGACCATAGCGGGGGGAGCACAGATACGCAGTATTTT.

This clone has a single count. The chain carries TRBV4-2 and TRBJ2-2; TRBD2 agrees at 9 bases. The CDR3 runs 17 residues. Trimming at V came to 3 bases and at J to 5 bases, leaving 10 bases not matched to a gene. CDR1 and CDR2 (germline): LGHNA, YNFKEQ. CDR3 in amino acids: CASSHQAGGSGTGELFF. The CDR3 DNA reads TGTGCCAGCAGCCATCAAGCGGGGGGCTCGGGTACCGGGGAGCTGTTTTTT.